Sequencing of this T cell receptor beta chain was carried out in a study of blood T cells in healthy people across ages. About the study: Capture by template switching was about one barcoded beta molecule per two T cells. Regarding the study as a whole: Roughly linear age-related decline in beta diversity appeared, significant by age around 40. The lack of PBMC sorting stopped any conclusive naive versus antigen-experienced comparison.

Extractions gave at least 5.5 micrograms of total RNA per sample. The second PCR ran about 6 to 11 cycles with a sample-barcoded 5' primer and J-beta primers. TCRdb re-analysed the 5' RACE reads in MiXCR, keeping a single row per CDR3 protein. The profile shows more than 650,000 distinct CDR3 sequences, about a fifth of them singletons. This clonotype was detected a few times. As yet, its antigen is unknown. Germline loops: CDR1 DFQATT, CDR2 SNEGSKA (reference sequence). With V trimmed by 2 bases and J by 7 bases, 10 bases remained unmatched. This CDR3 is built from 15 residues. This clonotype was sampled from a man in his 70s in good health. The sample was blood. The rearrangement uses TRBV20-1 and TRBJ1-4; 7 bases align to TRBD1. CDR3 sequence (DNA): TGCAGTGCTAGATCACCCGGGACAGTAGTTGAAAAACTGTTTTTT. This gives the protein CSARSPGTVVEKLFF.